This T cell receptor beta chain comes out of a study of molecular identifiers for immune sequencing clone quantification. Bulk TCR libraries used previously described methods and listed TCR primers. TCRdb ran MiXCR on the PCR reads and lists one entry per CDR3 protein. The data show approximately 97,000 distinct CDR3 sequences, with around 24% seen just once and approximately 0.91% held by the top ten. CDR1 is SGHRS, CDR2 YFSETQ, per germline. After removal of 4 bases from V and 0 bases from J, the junction contained 3 bases not matched to a gene. The CDR3 runs to 15 residues. Researchers sorted naive CD8 T cells as cells that were CD8+CD4-CCR7+CD45RA+.

The V gene is TRBV5-1, the J gene TRBJ2-1; 8 bases are a match to TRBD1. This clonotype was sampled from a human donor in good health. Some libraries in this study had Jurkat cell RNA spiked in. What was sequenced was naive CD8+ T cells from blood, with Jurkat cell RNA spiked in. Subset reported: FACS-sorted CD8+CD4-CCR7+CD45RA+ naive T cells. CDR3 DNA: TGCGCCAGCAGCCTTACAGGGGGCTCCTACAATGAGCAGTTCTTC. This translates into CASSLTGGSYNEQFF.